Following are 29 T cell receptor beta chains from one sample sequenced in a study of CD8 T cells in Susac syndrome. Reverse transcription used roughly 0.5 to 1 ug RNA and random hexamers. TCRdb processed the immunoSEQ multiplex PCR reads anew with MiXCR; each CDR3 protein has one entry. Of 150,000 or so distinct CDR3 sequences in the sample, approximately 95% were seen once. The material sequenced was CD4+ T cells from PBMCs. The receptors come from a human donor with Susac syndrome.

The chain combines TRBV6-5 with TRBJ1-5, with D tentatively TRBD1 (6 bases). This CDR3 has 15 amino acids. V was clipped by 8 bases and J by 2 bases, with 16 bases between them. Germline values: CDR1 MNHEY, CDR2 SVGAGI. CDR3 residues: CASGGTGAGNQPQHF. In DNA, the CDR3 is TGTGCCAGCGGTGGTACGGGGGCAGGCAATCAGCCCCAGCATTTT.

The chain is built from TRBV5-4 and TRBJ1-4; possible D gene TRBD1, 6 bases. V lost 1 base and J lost 5, with 12 bases in between. Germline V gene lookup returns CDR1 SGHNT and CDR2 YYREEE (reference sequence). There are 15 residues in the CDR3. In DNA form, the CDR3 reads TGTGCCAGCAGCTTGACAGGGACTGGAAATGAAAAACTGTTTTTT. Translation: CASSLTGTGNEKLFF.

This chain uses TRBV4-1 with TRBJ2-1, with 11 bases fitting TRBD2. V lost 0 bases to trimming and J lost 8 bases; unmatched junction nucleotides: 15. This CDR3 has 19 residues. Germline V gene lookup returns CDR1 MGHRA and CDR2 YSYEKL. This chain's CDR3 is CASSQDLSGRDMRSDEQFF. The CDR3 nucleotides are TGCGCCAGCAGCCAAGACCTTAGCGGGAGGGATATGAGATCAGATGAGCAGTTCTTC.

This chain links TRBV20-1 with TRBJ2-5; D is unresolved. CDR1 is DFQATT and CDR2 is SNEGSKA in the germline V gene (reference sequence). V gave up 2 bases and J gave up 0 bases, with 7 bases separating them. This CDR3 contains 13 residues. CDR3 sequence: CSARPGYQETQYF. The CDR3 region has the DNA TGCAGTGCTAGACCCGGGTACCAAGAGACCCAGTACTTC.

This rearrangement joins TRBV5-1 to TRBJ1-6; D call uncertain. CDR1 and CDR2 (germline): SGHRS, YFSETQ. V lost 4 bases and J lost 7, with 18 bases in between. This CDR3 contains 16 residues. The CDR3 nucleotides are TGCGCCAGCAGCCCTACTTCTGGGGTGAGGAATTCACCCCTCCACTTT. This encodes CASSPTSGVRNSPLHF.

This rearrangement joins TRBV5-4 to TRBJ1-2, with D possibly matching TRBD1 (6 bases). Germline V lookup: CDR1 SGHNT, CDR2 YYREEE (reference sequence). V lost 4 bases and J 6 bases, leaving 13 bases between the germline ends. The CDR3 is made up of 13 amino acids. The CDR3 is CASSLQGTNGYTF. CDR3 in DNA: TGTGCCAGCAGCCTACAGGGTACCAATGGCTACACCTTC.

J is TRBJ2-1 and V is TRBV12-3 or TRBV12-4; tentative D call: TRBD1 (5 bases). This CDR3 region has 14 residues. V was trimmed by 7 bases and J by 4 bases, leaving 14 bases between them. The CDR3 coding sequence is TGTGCCAGCACCCTACAGGTTAATTACAATGAGCAGTTCTTC. It encodes CASTLQVNYNEQFF.

V is TRBV3-1 and J is TRBJ1-5; D uncertain. The CDR3 covers 12 residues. Germline assignment: CDR1 LGHDT and CDR2 YNNKEL (reference sequence). Trimming pared 1 base from V and 6 bases from J, leaving 4 bases between. CDR3 nucleotides: TGTGCCAGCAGCCAAGCGGGTCAGCCCCAGCATTTT. Protein product: CASSQAGQPQHF.

CDR3 bases: TGTGCCAGCAGTCGCTGGGACAGTCACACCGGGGAGCTGTTTTTT. This encodes CASSRWDSHTGELFF. The chain links TRBV12-3 or TRBV12-4 to TRBJ2-2; 7 nucleotides line up with TRBD1. CDR3 size: 15 residues. The trim removed 5 bases at V and 3 bases at J, leaving 6 bases unmatched.

This chain links TRBV25-1 with TRBJ2-1; TRBD2 might be the D (6 bases). The germline CDR1 and CDR2 sequences are MGHDK and SYGVNS. CDR3 length: 16 residues. V was trimmed by 5 bases and J by 2 bases, leaving 16 bases between them. In DNA form, the CDR3 reads TGTGCCAGCAGTAAAACGAGCGGGCGTCCCTACAATGAGCAGTTCTTC. Its protein is CASSKTSGRPYNEQFF.

V is TRBV28 and J is TRBJ2-4; 10 bases are shared with TRBD1. In germline, CDR1 is MDHEN, CDR2 SYDVKM. Trimming at V came to 6 bases and at J to 7 bases, leaving 6 bases not matched to a gene. CDR3 size: 14 residues. CDR3 loop: CASRGGQGWNIQYF. The CDR3 DNA reads TGTGCCAGCAGGGGGGGACAGGGGTGGAACATTCAGTACTTC. Full variable domain (rest looked up from reference TRBV28 and TRBJ2-4): DVKVTQSSRYLVKRTGEKVFLECVQDMDHENMFWYRQDPGLGLRLIYFSYDVKMKEKGDIPEGYSVSREKKERFSLILESASTNQTSMYLCASRGGQGWNIQYFGAGTRLSVL.

The rearrangement uses TRBV30 and TRBJ1-4, with a weak D call TRBD1 (5 bases). Trimming left V 1 base short and J 6 bases short, with 9 bases between. Germline V gene lookup returns CDR1 GTSNPN and CDR2 SVGIG (reference sequence). The CDR3 spans 13 residues. CDR3 nucleotides: TGTGCCTGGAGTGGGGACTCGGATGAAAAACTGTTTTTT. It codes for CAWSGDSDEKLFF. The full variable domain, its missing parts supplied by reference TRBV30 and TRBJ1-4, is SQTIHQWPATLVQPVGSPLSLECTVEGTSNPNLYWYRQAAGRGLQLLFYSVGIGQISSEVPQNLSASRPQDRQFILSSKKLLLSDSGFYLCAWSGDSDEKLFFGSGTQLSVL.

This clonotype has only one observation. The V gene is TRBV5-6, the J gene TRBJ2-1; TRBD1 matches 10 bases. The CDR3 covers 13 residues. Germline V gene data show CDR1 as SGHDT and CDR2 as YYEEEE. V dropped 5 bases and J dropped 12; count of bases not matched to a gene: 8. The CDR3 spells CASSSQDRGWQFF. CDR3 nucleotide sequence: TGTGCCAGCAGTTCTCAGGACAGGGGGTGGCAGTTCTTC.

For the CDR3, the DNA is TGCGCCAGCAGCTTCGGGAGCGGGGGTGATACAGATACGCAGTATTTT. Translated: CASSFGSGGDTDTQYF. The chain combines TRBV5-1 with TRBJ2-3, with 8 bases that match TRBD2. From germline, CDR1 is SGHRS and CDR2 YFSETQ. The CDR3 has 16 residues. The junction had 8 bases not matched to a gene; V was cut back by 2 bases and J by 3 bases.

CDR3 sequence: CASSARLAGGTGANVLTF. As DNA, the CDR3 is TGTGCCAGCAGTGCACGACTAGCGGGAGGGACGGGGGCCAACGTCCTGACTTTC. The V gene is TRBV12-3 or TRBV12-4, the J gene TRBJ2-6; 14 nucleotides align to TRBD2. The junction had 7 bases not matched to a gene; V was cut back by 5 bases and J by 4 bases. The CDR3 contains 18 residues.

This chain connects TRBV20-1 to TRBJ1-5, with TRBD1 matching 8 bases. V gave up 0 bases and J gave up 13 bases; unmatched junction bases: 5. Per germline, CDR1 DFQATT and CDR2 SNEGSKA (reference sequence). The CDR3 length is 12 residues. CDR3 coding DNA: TGCAGTGCTAGAGAAATAACAGGGGGACAGCATTTT. As protein: CSAREITGGQHF.

The chain carries TRBV5-6 and TRBJ1-6; a possible D gene is TRBD1 (6 bases). In germline, CDR1 is SGHDT, CDR2 YYEEEE. This CDR3 spans 15 amino acids. Trimming shortened V by 2 bases and J by 6 bases, and 12 bases separated the two germline ends. The CDR3 DNA sequence: TGTGCCAGCAGCTTTTACGACAGGAGTAATTCACCCCTCCACTTT. This gives the protein CASSFYDRSNSPLHF.

J is TRBJ2-2 and V is TRBV28; 10 bases line up with TRBD2. The CDR3 extends over 18 amino acids. V was clipped by 5 bases and J by 4 bases; unmatched bases: 13. CDR1 is MDHEN and CDR2 is SYDVKM in the germline V gene. For the CDR3, the DNA is TGTGCCAGCAGTCCCCCAGCGGGAGGGCCTGTGGTCACCGGGGAGCTGTTTTTT. Protein: CASSPPAGGPVVTGELFF.

The J gene is TRBJ1-1, the V gene TRBV20-1; D remains unclear. Trimming left V 4 bases short and J 0 bases short, with 12 bases between. The CDR3 covers 14 residues. The V gene's germline CDR1 is DFQATT and CDR2 SNEGSKA (reference sequence). The CDR3 DNA is TGCAGTGCTACGTCAGGCAGCATGAACACTGAAGCTTTCTTT. It translates to CSATSGSMNTEAFF.

This chain connects TRBV9 to TRBJ1-1, with 8 bases aligning to TRBD1. With V trimmed by 0 bases and J by 4 bases, 8 bases remained unmatched. Germline CDR1 and CDR2: SGDLS and YYNGEE. The CDR3 runs 16 residues. CDR3 nucleotide sequence: TGTGCCAGCAGCGTAGCGGCAGGGGGCATCGGCACTGAAGCTTTCTTT. As protein: CASSVAAGGIGTEAFF.

This clonotype was seen a single time. The chain uses TRBV29-1 and TRBJ2-7, with D possibly being TRBD2 (5 bases). V shed 6 bases and J shed 2 bases, with 8 bases lying between them. This CDR3 contains 11 residues. Germline loops: CDR1 SQVTM, CDR2 ANQGSEA. CDR3 region: CSVGLAYEQYF. The DNA of the CDR3 is TGCAGCGTCGGACTGGCCTACGAGCAGTACTTC.

The chain recombines TRBV2 with TRBJ2-1; D gene unclear. V shed 4 bases and J shed 0 bases, with 10 bases lying between them. Germline CDR1 is SNHLY and CDR2 is FYNNEI. The CDR3 extends over 15 amino acids. CDR3 residues: CASSATTSSYNEQFF. The CDR3 DNA follows: TGTGCCAGCAGTGCTACCACGAGCTCCTACAATGAGCAGTTCTTC.

The chain employs TRBV12-3 or TRBV12-4 and TRBJ2-7; weak D call: TRBD2 (6 bases). CDR3 length equals 16 residues. Trimming stripped 1 base from V and 2 bases from J, with 15 bases between. The CDR3 DNA follows: TGTGCCAGCAGTTTAGTGTCGGGAGTAGTAACCTACGAGCAGTACTTC. It specifies CASSLVSGVVTYEQYF.

This clonotype was counted once. This chain links TRBV28 with TRBJ1-2; D uncertain. Germline loops: CDR1 MDHEN, CDR2 SYDVKM. V dropped 6 bases and J dropped 5 bases, with 13 bases sitting between them. This CDR3 comprises 13 residues. As DNA, the CDR3 is TGTGCCAGCAGCCCTATGGGCGGGTATGGCTACACCTTC. Protein: CASSPMGGYGYTF.

The chain is built from TRBV29-1 and TRBJ2-1, with 13 bases aligning to TRBD2. V lost 5 bases to trimming and J lost 3 bases; unmatched junction nucleotides: 16. There are 19 residues in the CDR3. From germline, CDR1 is SQVTM and CDR2 ANQGSEA. In nucleotides, the CDR3 is TGCAGCGTTTCCAGATTAGGACTAGCGGGAGAGTCAGTCTACAATGAGCAGTTCTTC. Amino acids: CSVSRLGLAGESVYNEQFF.

In its sample, this clonotype was seen once. The V call is TRBV27, the J call TRBJ1-2; TRBD1 is a possible D gene (5 bases). Germline CDR1 and CDR2: MNHEY and SMNVEV (reference sequence). The V end was cut by 5 bases, the J end by 3 bases, with 13 bases between. The CDR3 sequence is 14 residues long. CDR3 sequence reads: CASSPRGTYYGYTF. The CDR3 DNA follows: TGTGCCAGCAGTCCGCGAGGGACCTACTATGGCTACACCTTC.

DNA for the CDR3: TGTGCCGGAAGGACCGGACTAGCACATTCCTACAATGAGCAGTTCTTC. Encoded protein: CAGRTGLAHSYNEQFF. The J gene is TRBJ2-1, the V gene TRBV2; TRBD2 agrees at 8 bases. The CDR3 has 16 residues. The V and J ends lost 11 bases and 1 base, in that order; junction bases with no gene match: 13. From germline, CDR1 is SNHLY and CDR2 FYNNEI.

V is TRBV28 and J is TRBJ2-1, with D hard to call. CDR1 is MDHEN, CDR2 SYDVKM, per germline. The CDR3 is 11 residues long. V was clipped by 5 bases and J by 7 bases, with 6 bases between them. CDR3 sequence reads: CASSTRNEQFF. The CDR3 nucleotides are TGTGCCAGCAGTACGAGGAATGAGCAGTTCTTC.

The rearrangement uses TRBV20-1 and TRBJ1-2; D perhaps matches TRBD1 (5 bases). CDR3 size: 12 residues. Germline V CDR1 and CDR2: DFQATT, SNEGSKA (reference sequence). V shed 2 bases and J shed 5 bases, with 9 bases lying between them. CDR3 sequence (DNA): TGCAGTGCTAGAACCGGGACTTATGGCTACACCTTC. Amino acid sequence: CSARTGTYGYTF.